These T cell receptor beta chains were read from a single sample in a study of T cells after yellow fever vaccination. TCRdb re-derived calls from the 5' RACE reads in MiXCR, one entry per CDR3 protein. Found here are about 510,000 distinct CDR3 sequences, 20% to 25% of them singletons; the top ten hold 16%. The material was PBMCs, obtained approximately 22 days after the first yellow fever vaccination. Receptors originate from a man between 18 and 29 years old who received the YFV17D yellow fever vaccine. CDR3s include the opening cysteine and the closing phenylalanine or tryptophan. D genes are given only for firm matches. Clone size is not always given. Where it is, it says once, few, many or a class for expanded clones.

CDR3 protein: CASSLVEFTGELFF
CDR3 DNA: TGTGCCAGCAGCTTGGTTGAGTTCACCGGGGAGCTGTTTTTT
V gene: TRBV5-5
J gene: TRBJ2-2
D gene: NA
clone size: few

CDR3 protein: CASSYSNPGYGYTF
CDR3 DNA: TGTGCCAGCAGTTATTCCAATCCTGGGTATGGCTACACCTTC
V gene: TRBV6-5
J gene: TRBJ1-2
D gene: NA
clone size: few

CDR3 protein: CASSLEDNYEQYF
CDR3 DNA: TGTGCCAGCAGCTTGGAGGACAACTACGAGCAGTACTTC
V gene: TRBV7-2
J gene: TRBJ2-7
D gene: NA
clone size: many

CDR3 protein: CASSQTDPPREKLFF
CDR3 DNA: TGTGCCAGCAGCCAAACGGACCCTCCCAGGGAAAAACTGTTTTTT
V gene: TRBV11-2
J gene: TRBJ1-4
D gene: NA
clone size: few

CDR3 protein: CASSTLRTRGITDTQYF
CDR3 DNA: TGTGCCAGTAGTACTCTCCGGACTCGGGGGATCACAGATACGCAGTATTTT
V gene: TRBV19
J gene: TRBJ2-3
D gene: NA
clone size: few

CDR3 protein: CASRNRGDLGNEQFF
CDR3 DNA: TGTGCCAGCCGAAATCGGGGGGATCTGGGGAATGAGCAGTTCTTC
V gene: TRBV12-3/TRBV12-4
J gene: TRBJ2-1
D gene: TRBD2
clone size: NA

CDR3 protein: CASSLVVPYEQYF
CDR3 DNA: TGTGCCAGCAGCTTAGTAGTACCCTACGAGCAGTACTTC
V gene: TRBV13
J gene: TRBJ2-7
D gene: NA
clone size: NA

CDR3 protein: CASSQVRDGNYEQYF
CDR3 DNA: TGCGCCAGCAGCCAAGTTAGGGACGGTAACTACGAGCAGTACTTC
V gene: TRBV4-1
J gene: TRBJ2-7
D gene: NA
clone size: few

CDR3 protein: CASSPEDYGYTF
CDR3 DNA: TGTGCCAGTAGTCCGGAAGACTATGGCTACACCTTC
V gene: TRBV19
J gene: TRBJ1-2
D gene: NA
clone size: few

CDR3 protein: CASSDLVETQYF
CDR3 DNA: TGCGCCAGCAGTGACCTCGTGGAGACCCAGTACTTC
V gene: TRBV10-2
J gene: TRBJ2-5
D gene: NA
clone size: many

CDR3 protein: CSARGGDYNQPQHF
CDR3 DNA: TGCAGTGCTAGAGGGGGGGATTACAATCAGCCCCAGCATTTT
V gene: TRBV20-1
J gene: TRBJ1-5
D gene: NA
clone size: NA

CDR3 protein: CASSSSQETEQFF
CDR3 DNA: TGTGCCAGCAGCTCCTCCCAGGAGACCGAGCAGTTCTTC
V gene: TRBV7-2
J gene: TRBJ2-1
D gene: NA
clone size: NA

CDR3 protein: CASSFTRGRQPQHF
CDR3 DNA: TGTGCCAGCAGCTTTACCAGGGGAAGGCAGCCCCAGCATTTT
V gene: TRBV7-8
J gene: TRBJ1-5
D gene: NA
clone size: few

CDR3 protein: CASSRNLPQGASSGNTIYF
CDR3 DNA: TGCGCCAGCAGCCGAAATTTACCTCAGGGGGCATCCTCTGGAAACACCATATATTTT
V gene: TRBV5-1
J gene: TRBJ1-3
D gene: TRBD1
clone size: NA

CDR3 protein: CASIPGGQFTDTQYF
CDR3 DNA: TGTGCCAGCATTCCAGGGGGACAGTTCACAGATACGCAGTATTTT
V gene: TRBV6-2/TRBV6-3
J gene: TRBJ2-3
D gene: TRBD1
clone size: few

CDR3 protein: CASSLGSGRQETQYF
CDR3 DNA: TGTGCCAGCAGCTTAGGGTCAGGGCGTCAAGAGACCCAGTACTTC
V gene: TRBV7-8
J gene: TRBJ2-5
D gene: NA
clone size: NA

CDR3 protein: CASSPRSIYGYTF
CDR3 DNA: TGTGCCAGCTCACCCCGCAGCATCTATGGCTACACCTTC
V gene: TRBV18
J gene: TRBJ1-2
D gene: NA
clone size: NA

CDR3 protein: CASSTPEASVDEQFF
CDR3 DNA: TGTGCCAGCAGTACCCCAGAGGCTAGCGTAGATGAGCAGTTCTTC
V gene: TRBV12-3/TRBV12-4
J gene: TRBJ2-1
D gene: NA
clone size: NA

CDR3 protein: CATLETGQETQYF
CDR3 DNA: TGTGCCACCCTAGAGACCGGACAAGAGACCCAGTACTTC
V gene: TRBV3-1
J gene: TRBJ2-5
D gene: NA
clone size: NA

CDR3 protein: CSATRRTGIEKLFF
CDR3 DNA: TGCAGTGCCACACGTCGGACAGGGATTGAAAAACTGTTTTTT
V gene: TRBV20-1
J gene: TRBJ1-4
D gene: TRBD1
clone size: NA

CDR3 protein: CASSASGSTDTQYF
CDR3 DNA: TGTGCCAGCAGCGCTAGCGGAAGCACAGATACGCAGTATTTT
V gene: TRBV7-8
J gene: TRBJ2-3
D gene: TRBD2
clone size: few

CDR3 protein: CASSQTLLADTQYF
CDR3 DNA: TGTGCCAGCAGCCAAACTTTACTAGCTGATACGCAGTATTTT
V gene: TRBV3-1
J gene: TRBJ2-3
D gene: NA
clone size: NA

CDR3 protein: CASRWGGAWNSPLHF
CDR3 DNA: TGTGCCAGCAGGTGGGGAGGGGCCTGGAATTCACCCCTCCACTTT
V gene: TRBV27
J gene: TRBJ1-6
D gene: NA
clone size: NA

CDR3 protein: CSEQGALETQYF
CDR3 DNA: TGCAGTGAACAAGGAGCCTTAGAGACCCAGTACTTC
V gene: TRBV20-1
J gene: TRBJ2-5
D gene: NA
clone size: few

CDR3 protein: CASNLSGGAENEQFF
CDR3 DNA: TGTGCCAGCAACCTTAGCGGGGGGGCGGAGAATGAGCAGTTCTTC
V gene: TRBV12-3/TRBV12-4
J gene: TRBJ2-1
D gene: TRBD2
clone size: few

CDR3 protein: CASRAPSGGSYNEQFF
CDR3 DNA: TGTGCCAGCAGGGCTCCTAGCGGGGGGTCCTACAATGAGCAGTTCTTC
V gene: TRBV2
J gene: TRBJ2-1
D gene: TRBD2
clone size: few

CDR3 protein: CSEQQGVYGYTF
CDR3 DNA: TGCAGTGAACAACAGGGAGTCTATGGCTACACCTTC
V gene: TRBV20-1
J gene: TRBJ1-2
D gene: NA
clone size: few

CDR3 protein: CRSGPGRGGQYF
CDR3 DNA: TGCCGCTCAGGGCCAGGACGGGGGGGGCAGTATTTT
V gene: TRBV4-1
J gene: TRBJ2-3
D gene: TRBD2
clone size: few

CDR3 protein: CASSQGRAWWETQYF
CDR3 DNA: TGTGCCAGCAGCCAAGGGCGGGCCTGGTGGGAGACCCAGTACTTC
V gene: TRBV14
J gene: TRBJ2-5
D gene: NA
clone size: NA

CDR3 protein: CASSPQALAEDTQYF
CDR3 DNA: TGTGCCAGCAGTCCGCAGGCCCTAGCGGAGGATACGCAGTATTTT
V gene: TRBV12-3/TRBV12-4
J gene: TRBJ2-3
D gene: TRBD2
clone size: NA

CDR3 protein: CASSWGVAQVTDTQYF
CDR3 DNA: TGCGCCAGCAGCTGGGGGGTAGCGCAGGTTACAGATACGCAGTATTTT
V gene: TRBV5-1
J gene: TRBJ2-3
D gene: NA
clone size: NA

CDR3 protein: CASSLGPLINSPLHF
CDR3 DNA: TGCGCCAGCAGCTTGGGCCCTTTGATTAATTCACCCCTCCACTTT
V gene: TRBV5-1
J gene: TRBJ1-6
D gene: NA
clone size: few

CDR3 protein: CAISNTGLRYEQFF
CDR3 DNA: TGTGCCATCAGTAACACGGGACTCCGGTATGAGCAGTTCTTC
V gene: TRBV10-3
J gene: TRBJ2-1
D gene: NA
clone size: few

CDR3 protein: CSVVTSRDIGYYEQYF
CDR3 DNA: TGCAGCGTTGTCACCAGTAGGGACATCGGTTACTACGAGCAGTACTTC
V gene: TRBV29-1
J gene: TRBJ2-7
D gene: NA
clone size: few

CDR3 protein: CASTNRQGVADTQYF
CDR3 DNA: TGTGCCAGCACTAATAGACAGGGAGTGGCAGATACGCAGTATTTT
V gene: TRBV12-3/TRBV12-4
J gene: TRBJ2-3
D gene: TRBD1
clone size: few

CDR3 protein: CASSAGSRFEETQYF
CDR3 DNA: TGCGCCAGCAGCGCCGGGTCGCGGTTTGAAGAGACCCAGTACTTC
V gene: TRBV5-1
J gene: TRBJ2-5
D gene: NA
clone size: few

CDR3 protein: CASKAGRSNTEAFF
CDR3 DNA: TGTGCCAGCAAGGCGGGGAGATCGAACACTGAAGCTTTCTTT
V gene: TRBV2
J gene: TRBJ1-1
D gene: NA
clone size: many

CDR3 protein: CASSLGLGATGDTQYF
CDR3 DNA: TGCGCCAGCAGCTTAGGATTAGGGGCCACGGGAGATACGCAGTATTTT
V gene: TRBV5-1
J gene: TRBJ2-3
D gene: NA
clone size: few

CDR3 protein: CSAWRQRDDEQYF
CDR3 DNA: TGCAGTGCTTGGAGACAGCGCGACGACGAGCAGTACTTC
V gene: TRBV20-1
J gene: TRBJ2-7
D gene: NA
clone size: few

CDR3 protein: CASTPGLLTDTQYF
CDR3 DNA: TGTGCCAGCACTCCGGGACTGCTAACAGATACGCAGTATTTT
V gene: TRBV12-3/TRBV12-4
J gene: TRBJ2-3
D gene: NA
clone size: few

CDR3 protein: CASMGAVDTQYF
CDR3 DNA: TGTGCCAGTATGGGGGCCGTGGATACGCAGTATTTT
V gene: TRBV19
J gene: TRBJ2-3
D gene: NA
clone size: NA

CDR3 protein: CASSLLWGDRNEQFF
CDR3 DNA: TGTGCCAGCAGTTTGCTCTGGGGGGACAGGAATGAGCAGTTCTTC
V gene: TRBV12-3/TRBV12-4
J gene: TRBJ2-1
D gene: TRBD1
clone size: NA

CDR3 protein: CASSAGLAGPWQFF
CDR3 DNA: TGTGCCAGCAGCGCGGGACTAGCGGGGCCCTGGCAGTTCTTC
V gene: TRBV12-3/TRBV12-4
J gene: TRBJ2-1
D gene: TRBD2
clone size: many

CDR3 protein: CASSSLSGGLTDTQYF
CDR3 DNA: TGCGCCAGCAGCTCGCTTAGCGGGGGCCTCACAGATACGCAGTATTTT
V gene: TRBV5-1
J gene: TRBJ2-3
D gene: TRBD2
clone size: many

CDR3 protein: CASSEAIGGRQETQYF
CDR3 DNA: TGTGCCAGCAGTGAAGCTATTGGGGGGCGTCAAGAGACCCAGTACTTC
V gene: TRBV12-3/TRBV12-4
J gene: TRBJ2-5
D gene: NA
clone size: few

CDR3 protein: CASSLEGQGSTDTQYF
CDR3 DNA: TGCGCCAGCAGCTTAGAGGGACAGGGGAGCACAGATACGCAGTATTTT
V gene: TRBV5-1
J gene: TRBJ2-3
D gene: TRBD1
clone size: few

CDR3 protein: CASSLSREGRRGRNEQFF
CDR3 DNA: TGTGCCAGCAGTTTATCAAGGGAGGGACGGAGGGGTCGCAATGAGCAGTTCTTC
V gene: TRBV28
J gene: TRBJ2-1
D gene: TRBD2
clone size: NA

CDR3 protein: CAISPRLSGELFF
CDR3 DNA: TGTGCCATCAGCCCCCGACTCTCCGGGGAGCTGTTTTTT
V gene: TRBV10-3
J gene: TRBJ2-2
D gene: NA
clone size: NA

CDR3 protein: CASSVLPGQGEEQYF
CDR3 DNA: TGTGCCAGCAGCGTACTTCCGGGACAGGGGGAAGAGCAGTACTTC
V gene: TRBV9
J gene: TRBJ2-7
D gene: TRBD1
clone size: NA

CDR3 protein: CASSLIGRGETQYF
CDR3 DNA: TGTGCCAGCAGTTTAATTGGTCGGGGGGAGACCCAGTACTTC
V gene: TRBV27
J gene: TRBJ2-5
D gene: NA
clone size: NA

CDR3 protein: CASSLEFTGELFF
CDR3 DNA: TGCGCCAGCAGCTTGGAGTTTACCGGGGAGCTGTTTTTT
V gene: TRBV5-1
J gene: TRBJ2-2
D gene: NA
clone size: many

CDR3 protein: CSARVTSGGDNEQFF
CDR3 DNA: TGCAGTGCTAGAGTTACTAGCGGGGGGGACAATGAGCAGTTCTTC
V gene: TRBV20-1
J gene: TRBJ2-1
D gene: TRBD2
clone size: NA

CDR3 protein: CASSQAAAGSSGNTIYF
CDR3 DNA: TGCGCCAGCAGCCAAGCAGCGGCAGGGAGCTCTGGAAACACCATATATTTT
V gene: TRBV4-3
J gene: TRBJ1-3
D gene: NA
clone size: few

CDR3 protein: CASSPPGTVEQFF
CDR3 DNA: TGTGCCAGCAGTCCGCCAGGGACAGTTGAGCAGTTCTTC
V gene: TRBV6-1
J gene: TRBJ2-1
D gene: TRBD1
clone size: NA